The rows below give T cell receptor beta chains drawn from one sample of a study of shared clonotypes between healthy human individuals. Generated by immunoSEQ multiplex PCR, the TCRdb table keeps only in-frame clones and is missing some. The repertoire holds millions of clones, with more than 85% as singletons. Input material: naive CD4+ T cells from PBMCs. These receptors all stem from a man between 18 and 29 years old in good health. Some clones in this sample may be carry-over from other donors' samples. Both conserved end residues are part of each CDR3. Each record gives: V gene, clone size, D gene, J gene, CDR3 protein, CDR3 DNA. D genes are given only for firm matches. Clone size is not always given. Where it is, it says once, few, many or a class for expanded clones.

v_gene: TRBV6-5
abundance: -
d_gene: TRBD1
j_gene: TRBJ1-1
CDR3aa: CASRQGTSAFF
CDR3nt: TGTGCCAGCCGACAGGGAACGTCAGCTTTCTTT

v_gene: TRBV5-4
abundance: -
d_gene: -
j_gene: TRBJ2-7
CDR3aa: CASSSPGLGTYEQYF
CDR3nt: TGTGCCAGCAGTTCCCCTGGTCTGGGAACTTACGAGCAGTACTTC

v_gene: TRBV5-1
abundance: -
d_gene: TRBD2
j_gene: TRBJ2-7
CDR3aa: CASSYIAGVIDEQYF
CDR3nt: TGCGCCAGCAGCTACATAGCGGGAGTGATCGACGAGCAGTACTTC

v_gene: TRBV7-9
abundance: -
d_gene: TRBD1
j_gene: TRBJ2-7
CDR3aa: CASSLAWQGDNEQYF
CDR3nt: TGTGCCAGCAGCTTAGCCTGGCAGGGGGATAACGAGCAGTACTTC

v_gene: TRBV7-9
abundance: -
d_gene: -
j_gene: TRBJ2-1
CDR3aa: CASALQTHDNEQFF
CDR3nt: TGTGCCAGCGCCTTGCAGACTCACGACAATGAGCAGTTCTTC

v_gene: TRBV10-3
abundance: -
d_gene: TRBD2
j_gene: TRBJ2-1
CDR3aa: CAISEVQLAGVVNEQFF
CDR3nt: TGTGCCATCAGTGAGGTCCAACTAGCGGGAGTTGTCAATGAGCAGTTCTTC

v_gene: TRBV11-2
abundance: -
d_gene: TRBD1
j_gene: TRBJ2-7
CDR3aa: CASSPITGQGDHEQYF
CDR3nt: TGTGCCAGCAGCCCTATTACGGGACAGGGGGACCACGAGCAGTACTTC

v_gene: TRBV30
abundance: -
d_gene: -
j_gene: TRBJ1-1
CDR3aa: CAWSLGISTEAFF
CDR3nt: TGTGCCTGGAGTTTAGGGATATCCACTGAAGCTTTCTTT

v_gene: TRBV5-1
abundance: -
d_gene: -
j_gene: TRBJ2-7
CDR3aa: CASRQGRDEQYF
CDR3nt: TGCGCCAGCAGACAGGGTAGGGACGAGCAGTACTTC

v_gene: TRBV28
abundance: -
d_gene: TRBD2
j_gene: TRBJ2-1
CDR3aa: CASSSPLAGVTREQFF
CDR3nt: TGTGCCAGCAGTTCACCTCTAGCGGGAGTCACTCGCGAGCAGTTCTTC

v_gene: TRBV19
abundance: -
d_gene: -
j_gene: TRBJ1-2
CDR3aa: CASTKRDYGYTF
CDR3nt: TGTGCCAGCACTAAGAGGGACTATGGCTACACCTTC

v_gene: TRBV6-5
abundance: -
d_gene: -
j_gene: TRBJ1-1
CDR3aa: CASSYSTGDTEAFF
CDR3nt: TGTGCCAGCAGTTACTCCACCGGCGACACTGAAGCTTTCTTT

v_gene: TRBV5-1
abundance: -
d_gene: -
j_gene: TRBJ2-2
CDR3aa: CASGAGRGTGELFF
CDR3nt: TGCGCCAGCGGGGCGGGCCGAGGGACCGGGGAGCTGTTTTTT

v_gene: TRBV11-2
abundance: -
d_gene: -
j_gene: TRBJ1-6
CDR3aa: CASSSGLEDSPLHF
CDR3nt: TGTGCCAGCAGCTCAGGCTTGGAAGATTCACCCCTCCACTTT

v_gene: TRBV7-9
abundance: -
d_gene: -
j_gene: TRBJ1-1
CDR3aa: CASSPGEGRLPEAFF
CDR3nt: TGTGCCAGCAGCCCCGGGGAGGGCAGGCTCCCTGAAGCTTTCTTT

v_gene: TRBV5-4
abundance: -
d_gene: TRBD1
j_gene: TRBJ1-1
CDR3aa: CASRWDRGLNTEAFF
CDR3nt: TGTGCCAGCAGGTGGGACAGGGGATTGAACACTGAAGCTTTCTTT

v_gene: TRBV7-9
abundance: -
d_gene: -
j_gene: TRBJ2-5
CDR3aa: CASSPGGGGRWETQYF
CDR3nt: TGTGCCAGCAGCCCAGGAGGTGGGGGTCGGTGGGAGACCCAGTACTTC

v_gene: TRBV2
abundance: -
d_gene: TRBD2
j_gene: TRBJ2-7
CDR3aa: CASSGRTSGTYEQYF
CDR3nt: TGTGCCAGCAGTGGTAGGACTAGCGGGACCTACGAGCAGTACTTC

v_gene: TRBV6-4
abundance: once
d_gene: -
j_gene: TRBJ1-2
CDR3aa: CASSDSGRAGYTF
CDR3nt: TGTGCCAGCAGTGACTCTGGCAGGGCCGGCTACACCTTC

v_gene: TRBV7-2
abundance: -
d_gene: -
j_gene: TRBJ1-2
CDR3aa: CASSLGTYGYTF
CDR3nt: TGTGCCAGCAGCTTAGGCACCTATGGCTACACCTTC

v_gene: TRBV28
abundance: -
d_gene: -
j_gene: TRBJ1-2
CDR3aa: CASSLLGEGYTF
CDR3nt: TGTGCCAGCAGTTTATTGGGGGAAGGCTACACCTTC

v_gene: TRBV23-1
abundance: -
d_gene: TRBD1
j_gene: TRBJ1-5
CDR3aa: CASGRGQGANQPQHF
CDR3nt: TGCGCCAGCGGCCGGGGACAGGGGGCGAATCAGCCCCAGCATTTT

v_gene: TRBV7-2
abundance: once
d_gene: TRBD1
j_gene: TRBJ2-4
CDR3aa: CASRQNRGSVNIQYF
CDR3nt: TGTGCCAGCAGACAGAACAGGGGAAGTGTAAACATTCAGTACTTC

v_gene: TRBV19
abundance: -
d_gene: -
j_gene: TRBJ2-4
CDR3aa: CASIQRIGAKNIQYF
CDR3nt: TGTGCCAGTATCCAGAGAATCGGGGCCAAAAACATTCAGTACTTC

v_gene: TRBV28
abundance: -
d_gene: TRBD1
j_gene: TRBJ1-1
CDR3aa: CASSVDRGNTEAFF
CDR3nt: TGTGCCAGCAGTGTGGACAGGGGGAACACTGAAGCTTTCTTT